The clone carrying this T cell receptor beta chain was counted ten times or more. No antigen is known for it. This sample's time point: sample taken at primary tumor resection. Unsorted samples of tumor, nontumor lung or frozen PBMC had their whole RNA sequenced. The donor population consisted of about 75 patients with untreated, early-stage non-small cell lung cancer. These data originate in a study of spatial heterogeneity in lung cancer. Across the study: The count of detected beta-chain sequences consistently exceeded that of alpha-chain sequences. Regarding the study as a whole: Relative to follow-up, resection was when ubiquitous expanded tumor TCRs appeared more in blood.

J gave up 6 bases and V 3 bases, and 3 bases lay outside the gene matches. CDR3 size: 14 residues. Germline CDR1 is LGHDT and CDR2 is YNNKEL (reference sequence). One entry per CDR3 protein results from TCRdb running MiXCR on the 5' RACE reads. The table lists some 53,000 distinct CDR3 sequences, 6% to 9% of them singletons. The sequencing here drew on PBMCs, taken at surgery. The TCR comes from a female donor with early-stage non-small cell lung cancer. The chain recombines TRBV3-1 with TRBJ2-4; 9 bases align to TRBD2. The CDR3 here is CASSQTSGINIQYF. For the CDR3, the DNA is TGTGCCAGCAGCCAGACTAGCGGAATAAACATTCAGTACTTC.